These 29 T cell receptor beta chains originate from one sample sequenced in a study of radiotherapy plus CTLA-4 blockade in lung cancer. Profiled with immunoSEQ multiplex PCR; TCRdb holds only in-frame clones, not every one. The top ten hold 16% of the sample, which has around 56,000 clones, 70% to 80% seen once. The sequenced sample was peripheral blood, obtained from a patient treated with radiotherapy plus ipilimumab. Receptors originate from a human donor with non-small cell lung cancer who had a complete response to radiotherapy plus ipilimumab.

CDR3 loop: CASSLARVARYQETQYF. The CDR3 DNA reads TGCGCCAGCAGCCTTGCCAGGGTTGCCCGGTACCAAGAGACCCAGTACTTC. This chain uses TRBV4-3 with TRBJ2-5; the D gene is possibly TRBD1 (5 bases). V lost 4 bases to trimming and J lost 0 bases, with 18 bases between them. Germline CDR1 LGHNA, CDR2 YSLEER. This CDR3 has 17 amino acids.

This rearrangement joins TRBV28 to TRBJ2-5; 7 nucleotides match TRBD1. The length of the CDR3 is 13 residues. The germline V gene encodes CDR1 MDHEN and CDR2 SYDVKM. The ends lost 7 bases at V and 4 bases at J; junction bases unmatched: 6. DNA of the CDR3: TGTGCCAGCAATACCCAGGGGGTAGAGACCCAGTACTTC. Amino acid sequence: CASNTQGVETQYF.

This chain joins TRBV15 and TRBJ1-6; D uncertain. Trimming cost V 1 base and J 5 bases, with 12 bases left between them. CDR3 length equals 16 residues. The germline V gene encodes CDR1 LNHNV and CDR2 YYDKDF (reference sequence). In DNA, the CDR3 is TGTGCCACCAGCAGAGTTACGTGGCAGAATAATTCACCCCTCCACTTT. Residues: CATSRVTWQNNSPLHF.

This clone was seen only a few times. The chain recombines TRBV7-2 with TRBJ1-3; no definite D call. This CDR3 region has 15 residues. CDR1 is SGHTA, CDR2 FQGNSA, per germline. Trimming removed 4 bases at V and 5 bases at J, with 15 bases between. The CDR3: CASSSPGGWRNTIYF. As DNA, the CDR3 is TGTGCCAGCAGCTCACCCGGAGGGTGGAGAAACACCATATATTTT.

The chain has TRBV30 and TRBJ1-6; 7 bases line up with TRBD1. This CDR3 region has 14 residues. Germline V gives CDR1 GTSNPN, CDR2 SVGIG (reference sequence). The J segment lost 7 bases and the V segment lost 8 bases, leaving 11 bases of the junction unmatched. CDR3 nucleotide sequence: TGTGCCCAAGGGATGGGACAGACAAATTCACCCCTCCACTTT. This encodes CAQGMGQTNSPLHF.

CDR3 nucleotide sequence: TGTGCCAGCAGTTTCGGGACAGGTCATCAGTACGTC. This codes for CASSFGTGHQYV. The chain links TRBV11-3 to TRBJ2-7, with 8 bases identical to TRBD1. The V and J ends lost 6 bases and 10 bases, in that order; junction bases with no gene match: 8. The CDR3 sequence is 12 residues long. Germline CDR1 and CDR2: SGHNT and YENEEA.

This sequence joins TRBV5-1 and TRBJ2-2; 9 positions agree with TRBD2. The CDR3 consists of 18 residues. The V gene end was trimmed by 4 bases and the J gene end by 2 bases; junction bases not matched to a gene: 12. CDR1 and CDR2 (germline): SGHRS, YFSETQ. The chain's CDR3 is CASSKGILAGLNTGELFF. In DNA form, the CDR3 reads TGCGCCAGCAGCAAAGGGATTCTAGCGGGGTTAAACACCGGGGAGCTGTTTTTT.

J is TRBJ2-7 and V is TRBV7-2, with 9 nucleotides matching TRBD2. V lost 2 bases to trimming and J lost 3 bases; unmatched junction nucleotides: 8. There are 16 residues in the CDR3. Germline CDR1 SGHTA, CDR2 FQGNSA. The CDR3 region is CASSLTAGGRFYEQYF. CDR3 nucleotides: TGTGCCAGCAGCTTAACCGCGGGGGGGCGTTTCTACGAGCAGTACTTC.

The CDR3, as DNA: TGTGCTAGTGGTTTGTCGGGGGGGATCACAGATACGCAGTATTTT. Encoded protein: CASGLSGGITDTQYF. This chain connects TRBV12-5 to TRBJ2-3; TRBD2 matches at 8 bases. The V gene end was trimmed by 2 bases and the J gene end by 2 bases; junction bases not matched to a gene: 3. The CDR3 loop spans 15 amino acids. Germline V CDR1 and CDR2: LGHNT, FRNRAP.

The rearrangement uses TRBV6-1 and TRBJ1-2; 10 nucleotides agree with TRBD1. The germline V gene has CDR1 MNHNS and CDR2 SASEGT. J gave up 8 bases and V 6 bases, and 6 bases lay outside the gene matches. The CDR3 spans 13 residues. CDR3 DNA sequence: TGTGCCAGCAGGCCAGACAGGGGGCTCGGCTACACCTTC. This gives the protein CASRPDRGLGYTF.

The chain is built from TRBV19 and TRBJ1-4, with D unclear. This CDR3 contains 14 residues. V shed 6 bases and J shed 7 bases, with 15 bases lying between them. The germline V gene has CDR1 LNHDA and CDR2 SQIVND (reference sequence). The CDR3 coding sequence is TGTGCCAGTAGCCCGGAGGGATCTTTTGAAAAACTGTTTTTT. This translates into CASSPEGSFEKLFF.

The chain has TRBV5-1 and TRBJ1-1; the D gene is possibly TRBD1 (6 bases). The CDR3 consists of 14 residues. Germline V gene lookup returns CDR1 SGHRS and CDR2 YFSETQ. Deletions cut 1 base from V and 4 bases from J, with 11 bases between. CDR3 loop: CASSLYRAGTEAFF. The CDR3 DNA follows: TGCGCCAGCAGCTTGTACAGGGCGGGCACTGAAGCTTTCTTT.

The chain links TRBV6-5 to TRBJ1-2; 10 bases agree with TRBD1. Germline V gene lookup returns CDR1 MNHEY and CDR2 SVGAGI. There are 13 residues in the CDR3. With V trimmed by 6 bases and J by 8 bases, 6 bases remained unmatched. CDR3 protein: CASSRQGARGYTF. CDR3 nucleotides: TGTGCCAGCAGCCGACAGGGGGCGCGGGGCTACACCTTC.

The chain employs TRBV5-6 and TRBJ1-6; 9 nucleotides align to TRBD1. Germline-derived CDR1 and CDR2 are SGHDT and YYEEEE. V was clipped by 4 bases and J by 7 bases; unmatched bases: 3. This CDR3 is 14 amino acids long. This CDR3 reads CASSLGQGNSPLHF. DNA for the CDR3: TGTGCCAGCAGCCTGGGACAGGGAAATTCACCCCTCCACTTT.

The table lists this clone with a count of one. This chain connects TRBV5-1 to TRBJ1-2; unclear D gene. This CDR3 is 15 amino acids long. The V gene lost 4 bases and the J gene lost 8 bases, with 21 bases spanning the gap. Germline lookup yields CDR1 SGHRS and CDR2 YFSETQ. The CDR3 region is CASSPNQYFVLGYTF. CDR3 DNA: TGCGCCAGCAGCCCGAATCAGTATTTCGTCTTAGGCTACACCTTC.

This clone was found a few times. The chain employs TRBV4-1 and TRBJ1-2; 8 bases are a match to TRBD1. Per germline, CDR1 MGHRA and CDR2 YSYEKL. Trimming took 1 base from V and 2 from J; bases not matched to a gene: 6. The CDR3 loop spans 16 amino acids. As DNA, the CDR3 is TGCGCCAGCAGCCAAGTCCAGGACAGGGTAAACTATGGCTACACCTTC. Translated: CASSQVQDRVNYGYTF.

V and J are TRBV6-5 and TRBJ1-2; 8 bases align to TRBD1. The CDR3 length is 13 residues. The V segment lost 5 bases and the J segment 6 bases; nucleotides outside the gene matches: 5. The germline V gene encodes CDR1 MNHEY and CDR2 SVGAGI. Here the CDR3 reads CASSPTGGNGYTF. CDR3 in DNA: TGTGCCAGCAGTCCTACAGGGGGAAATGGCTACACCTTC.

This chain links TRBV9 with TRBJ2-7; TRBD2 might be the D (5 bases). The germline V gene encodes CDR1 SGDLS and CDR2 YYNGEE. V was pared by 4 bases and J by 7 bases, with 18 bases between. The CDR3 is made up of 14 amino acids. The CDR3 nucleotides read TGTGCCAGCAGCCCCTTGACCCGAGGCGGGGAGCAGTACTTC. This translates into CASSPLTRGGEQYF.

This clone was seen a single time. The rearrangement uses TRBV2 and TRBJ2-5; D might be TRBD2 (5 bases). Trimming shortened V by 6 bases and J by 9 bases, and 14 bases separated the two germline ends. Germline V lookup: CDR1 SNHLY, CDR2 FYNNEI. This CDR3 is built from 12 residues. The CDR3 here is CASRYLSGSQYF. CDR3 nucleotides: TGTGCCAGCAGATACCTTTCGGGGTCCCAGTACTTC.

The gene calls are TRBV7-9 and TRBJ2-3; 11 bases align to TRBD2. Germline-derived CDR1 and CDR2 are SEHNR and FQNEAQ (reference sequence). The CDR3 sequence is 14 residues long. After removal of 1 base from V and 12 bases from J, the junction contained 6 bases not matched to a gene. This CDR3 is CASSLEASGGIQYF. The CDR3, as DNA: TGTGCCAGCAGCTTAGAGGCTAGCGGGGGGATCCAGTATTTT.

Turning to this clone: Additional DNA sequences in this sample encode the identical CDR3. V usage is TRBV18 and J usage is TRBJ2-5; D is possibly TRBD1 (5 bases). Germline assignment: CDR1 KGHSH and CDR2 LQKENI. V lost 1 base, J lost 5 bases, and 8 bases lay in between. This CDR3 spans 13 amino acids. CDR3 in DNA: TGTGCCAGCTCACCACAAAGGGGTGAGACCCAGTACTTC. It translates to CASSPQRGETQYF.

The chain couples TRBV7-2 to TRBJ2-7; D is possibly TRBD2 (6 bases). V lost 0 bases and J lost 6, with 12 bases in between. Germline lookup yields CDR1 SGHTA and CDR2 FQGNSA. The CDR3 covers 14 residues. CDR3 region: CASSLAGGFGEQYV. In nucleotides, the CDR3 is TGTGCCAGCAGCTTAGCGGGAGGTTTTGGCGAGCAGTACGTC.

The chain combines TRBV19 with TRBJ2-1, with a tentative D call TRBD2 (5 bases). The CDR3 runs to 13 residues. Trimming pared 10 bases from V and 1 base from J, leaving 11 bases between. CDR1 is LNHDA and CDR2 is SQIVND in the germline V gene (reference sequence). The CDR3 region is CATYGESYNEQFF. The CDR3 nucleotides read TGTGCCACCTACGGGGAGTCCTACAATGAGCAGTTCTTC.

This chain links TRBV5-1 with TRBJ2-4; possible D gene TRBD2, 5 bases. This CDR3 contains 15 residues. Germline values: CDR1 SGHRS, CDR2 YFSETQ. Trimming stripped 2 bases from V and 7 bases from J, with 16 bases between. The CDR3 loop reads CASSFSDSGLNIQYF. CDR3 in DNA: TGCGCCAGCAGCTTTTCGGACTCTGGGCTGAACATTCAGTACTTC. Supplemented by reference TRBV5-1 and TRBJ2-4, the full variable domain reads KAGVTQTPRYLIKTRGQQVTLSCSPISGHRSVSWYQQTPGQGLQFLFEYFSETQRNKGNFPGRFSGRQFSNSRSEMNVSTLELGDSALYLCASSFSDSGLNIQYFGAGTRLSVL.

The chain employs TRBV5-6 and TRBJ1-1, with a possible D match to TRBD1 (6 bases). The CDR3 spans 15 residues. Trimming pared 9 bases from V and 0 bases from J, leaving 18 bases between. Germline CDR1 reads SGHDT; CDR2 reads YYEEEE. The CDR3 DNA reads as TGTGCCACCGGGGGGGGGCGCGGTATGAACACTGAAGCTTTCTTT. Translated, it gives CATGGGRGMNTEAFF.

V and J are TRBV30 and TRBJ1-5, with D perhaps matching TRBD1 (5 bases). CDR3 size: 15 residues. V was pared by 7 bases and J by 0 bases, with 16 bases between. Germline-derived CDR1 and CDR2 are GTSNPN and SVGIG (reference sequence). The CDR3 DNA sequence: TGTGCCTTCCGACGGGGGGTGAATAGCAATCAGCCCCAGCATTTT. The encoded protein is CAFRRGVNSNQPQHF.

The rearrangement links TRBV5-4 to TRBJ2-7; TRBD2 matches at 8 bases. The CDR3 has 16 amino acids. Germline CDR1 SGHNT, CDR2 YYREEE (reference sequence). V dropped 4 bases and J dropped 3; count of bases not matched to a gene: 12. The CDR3 protein is CASSPGGGDPNYEQYF. CDR3 nucleotides: TGTGCCAGCAGCCCGGGGGGGGGCGATCCAAACTACGAGCAGTACTTC. The complete variable domain, with remaining parts taken from reference TRBV5-4 and TRBJ2-7, reads ETGVTQSPTHLIKTRGQQVTLRCSSQSGHNTVSWYQQALGQGPQFIFQYYREEENGRGNFPPRFSGLQFPNYSSELNVNALELDDSALYLCASSPGGGDPNYEQYFGPGTRLTVT.

The chain recombines TRBV7-2 with TRBJ2-7, with D perhaps TRBD1 (6 bases). Germline V lookup: CDR1 SGHTA, CDR2 FQGNSA. This CDR3 contains 13 residues. V lost 6 bases to trimming and J lost 4 bases, with 13 bases between them. CDR3 region: CASRRTASYEQYF. The CDR3 DNA follows: TGTGCCAGCAGAAGGACAGCCAGTTACGAGCAGTACTTC.

This chain links TRBV6-5 with TRBJ2-1, with D possibly matching TRBD2 (7 bases). CDR3 length: 13 amino acids. The V gene lost 7 bases and the J gene lost 6 bases, with 13 bases spanning the gap. Per germline, CDR1 MNHEY and CDR2 SVGAGI. For the CDR3, the DNA is TGTGCCAGCAAGGCGGGGGCCCCCAATGAGCAGTTCTTC. It codes for CASKAGAPNEQFF.